Below are 2 T cell receptor beta chains sequenced from a single sample in a study of beta chain features in type 1 diabetes. These TCRs' antigens remain unknown. Notes on the study in general: A moderate, significant TCRB CDR3 shortening appeared in type 1 diabetes across four CD4+ subsets.

All of the isolated RNA was reverse transcribed, so expressed TCRB transcripts were sequenced. Repertoires were generated with immunoSEQ multiplex PCR, while TCRdb's copy carries only in-frame clones and drops some. The sample yields some 350,000 clones, around 9.6% seen once. The material sequenced was central memory CD4+ T cells from blood. The receptors were sampled from a young man with type 1 diabetes.

This clone was seen ten or more times. This chain joins TRBV11-2 and TRBJ1-2; no clear D gene. V gave up 5 bases and J gave up 5 bases, with 15 bases separating them. Germline V gene lookup returns CDR1 SGHAT and CDR2 FQNNGV. The CDR3 is made up of 14 amino acids. CDR3 coding DNA: TGTGCCAGCAGCCAAGACAATACTGGGTATGGCTACACCTTC. Protein sequence: CASSQDNTGYGYTF.

This clone was observed a handful of times. The genes are TRBV6-1 and TRBJ1-1, with 10 bases identical to TRBD1. The CDR3 runs 15 residues. J gave up 0 bases and V 10 bases, and 8 bases lay outside the gene matches. Germline CDR1 reads MNHNS; CDR2 reads SASEGT. The DNA for the CDR3 is TGTGCCACAAGACAGGGGGCTAACATGAACACTGAAGCTTTCTTT. Translating gives CATRQGANMNTEAFF.